The entry below gives a single TCR beta chain sequence along with its context. Its antigen is still unknown. This sample stems from a study of cytomegalovirus exposure and HLA in healthy donors. Study findings and constraints: In vitro assays verified that a few CMV-associated chains recognized CMV antigens specifically. TCR beta chains associated with HLA were, in a later analysis, more clonally expanded than equally common others. In a later analysis, roughly 17,000 TCR beta sequences were associated with HLA alleles at 0.05 false discovery rate.

PCR primers comprised 60 Vbeta and 13 Jbeta primers. Some clones are missing from TCRdb's copy, which holds only in-frame ones; the method was immunoSEQ multiplex PCR. The table shows approximately 150,000 clones, with 80% occurring only once. It was healthy bone marrow donors who served as donors. The CDR3 runs 16 residues. V was clipped by 2 bases and J by 2 bases, with 14 bases between them. The germline CDR1 and CDR2 sequences are SEHNR and FQNEAQ (reference sequence). Sequenced sample: PBMCs. J is TRBJ2-3 and V is TRBV7-9, with D maybe TRBD2 (6 bases). The clonotype comes from a man aged 25-45 years in good health and CMV-seronegative. The CDR3 spells CASSLSASVITDTQYF. DNA of the CDR3: TGTGCCAGCAGCTTATCAGCTAGCGTTATCACAGATACGCAGTATTTT.